What follows are 27 T cell receptor beta chains derived from one specimen sequenced in a study of OX40 agonist ivuxolimab in advanced cancers. Assay used: immunoSEQ multiplex PCR; TCRdb lists only in-frame clones, some missing. Here the sample spans thousands of clones, over 65% being singletons. The sequencing here drew on CD4+ or CD8+ T cells sorted from blood, taken in a trial of the OX40 agonist ivuxolimab. The source is an adult with an advanced solid tumor such as melanoma, head and neck, liver or kidney cancer.

In this sample, this clone turned up a few times. In DNA form, the CDR3 reads TGTGCCAGCAGTGGGGGGTCCACAGATACGCAGTATTTT. As protein: CASSGGSTDTQYF. This rearrangement joins TRBV6-4 to TRBJ2-3; tentatively, D is TRBD1 or TRBD2 (5 bases each). V was clipped by 4 bases and J by 2 bases, with 7 bases between them. In germline, CDR1 is MRHNA, CDR2 SNTAGT. The CDR3 consists of 13 residues.

The chain employs TRBV2 and TRBJ2-7; 10 nucleotides agree with TRBD1. The CDR3 runs to 14 residues. CDR1 and CDR2 from the germline V gene are SNHLY and FYNNEI. The ends lost 6 bases at V and 4 bases at J; junction bases unmatched: 6. CDR3 DNA: TGTGCCAGCAGACCGACAGGGGGCAGGTACGAGCAGTACTTC. As protein: CASRPTGGRYEQYF.

This chain uses TRBV4-1 with TRBJ2-7; 7 bases are a match to TRBD2. This CDR3 is 13 amino acids long. Germline CDR1 and CDR2: MGHRA and YSYEKL. The V segment lost 0 bases and the J segment 7 bases; nucleotides outside the gene matches: 3. CDR3 sequence: CASSQDWGGEQYF. CDR3 DNA: TGCGCCAGCAGCCAAGACTGGGGGGGGGAGCAGTACTTC.

The V and J genes are TRBV28 and TRBJ2-7, with D perhaps TRBD1 (7 bases). This CDR3 has 16 amino acids. Looked up from germline, CDR1 is MDHEN and CDR2 is SYDVKM. With 2 bases removed from V and 2 bases from J, the gap between germline ends came to 16 bases. The CDR3 sequence is CASSLPGQDYTYEQYF. Written as DNA, the CDR3 is TGTGCCAGCAGTTTACCAGGACAGGACTATACCTACGAGCAGTACTTC.

J is TRBJ2-3 and V is TRBV5-6, with TRBD1 matching 9 bases. Germline CDR1 reads SGHDT; CDR2 reads YYEEEE. CDR3 length: 14 residues. The ends lost 4 bases at V and 4 bases at J; junction bases unmatched: 4. In DNA, the CDR3 is TGTGCCAGCAGCGCAGGGACAGGGTCAGATACGCAGTATTTT. Its protein is CASSAGTGSDTQYF. Together with reference TRBV5-6 and TRBJ2-3, the CDR3 gives the full variable domain: DAGVTQSPTHLIKTRGQQVTLRCSPKSGHDTVSWYQQALGQGPQFIFQYYEEEERQRGNFPDRFSGHQFPNYSSELNVNALLLGDSALYLCASSAGTGSDTQYFGPGTRLTVL.

The V and J genes are TRBV27 and TRBJ1-2; D possibly corresponds to TRBD1 (5 bases). The CDR3 is 14 amino acids. Trimming left V 5 bases short and J 7 bases short, with 17 bases between. Germline CDR1 and CDR2: MNHEY and SMNVEV (reference sequence). The CDR3 protein is CASSPPGSYFGYTF. CDR3 nucleotides: TGTGCCAGCAGTCCACCAGGGAGTTATTTTGGCTACACCTTC.

A single count supports this clone. V usage is TRBV18 and J usage is TRBJ1-6; D possibly corresponds to TRBD1 (5 bases). Trimming removed 6 bases at V and 5 bases at J, with 17 bases between. The CDR3 consists of 16 residues. The germline CDR1 and CDR2 sequences are KGHSH and LQKENI. CDR3 DNA: TGTGCCAGCTCGCCCTTCGGGGGTGTGAATAATTCACCCCTCCACTTT. Translation: CASSPFGGVNNSPLHF.

The V gene is TRBV9, the J gene TRBJ2-5; D gene unclear. The J call may be wrong; the DNA end is better matched by TRBJ2-7. Germline lookup yields CDR1 SGDLS and CDR2 YYNGEE. The CDR3 length is 14 residues. This chain's CDR3 is CASSITTSPYEQYF. The DNA of the CDR3 is TGTGCCAGCAGCATAACCACATCTCCCTACGAGCAGTACTTC.

This clone came up a few times. The rearrangement joins TRBV2 to TRBJ2-1; 11 nucleotides line up with TRBD1. Per germline, CDR1 SNHLY and CDR2 FYNNEI. V gave up 6 bases and J gave up 2 bases; unmatched junction bases: 12. The CDR3 covers 18 residues. The CDR3: CASRTGTGGIMTYNEQFF. Written as DNA, the CDR3 is TGTGCCAGCAGGACCGGGACAGGGGGGATAATGACCTACAATGAGCAGTTCTTC.

The rearrangement joins TRBV7-9 to TRBJ2-7; weak D call: TRBD1 (6 bases). The CDR3 extends over 14 amino acids. Trimming shortened V by 5 bases and J by 11 bases, and 22 bases separated the two germline ends. CDR1 and CDR2 from the germline V gene are SEHNR and FQNEAQ (reference sequence). CDR3 sequence: CASSHDRQRGKKYF. CDR3 in DNA: TGTGCCAGCAGCCACGACAGGCAGAGGGGAAAAAAGTACTTC.

The chain recombines TRBV2 with TRBJ2-6; D unresolved. V was shortened by 0 bases and J by 2 bases, with 14 bases between the two germline ends. This CDR3 is 18 amino acids long. CDR1 and CDR2 from the germline V gene are SNHLY and FYNNEI. The CDR3 DNA sequence: TGTGCCAGCAGTGAAGCTCGGCCAGGTTGGGCTGGGGCCAACGTCCTGACTTTC. This codes for CASSEARPGWAGANVLTF.

The chain's CDR3 is CASSETERGAAYEQYF. CDR3 nucleotide sequence: TGTGCCAGCAGTGAAACCGAGCGGGGGGCCGCCTACGAGCAGTACTTC. The J gene is TRBJ2-7, the V gene TRBV2; 9 positions agree with TRBD2. There are 16 residues in the CDR3. Looked up from germline, CDR1 is SNHLY and CDR2 is FYNNEI. The trim removed 2 bases at V and 2 bases at J, leaving 7 bases unmatched.

As to this clone: A far larger clone lies a single base away; this is likely a read error. Other DNA sequences in this sample translate to the same CDR3. The rearrangement links TRBV5-3 to TRBJ1-1; D ambiguous. TRBV5-3 is classed as an ORF, of uncertain function. The CDR3 covers 13 residues. V was clipped by 8 bases and J by 1 base, with 12 bases between them. The CDR3 DNA reads TGTGCCAGCAGCCCCATGCGGAACACTGAAGCTTTCTTT. It codes for CASSPMRNTEAFF.

The gene calls are TRBV6-1 and TRBJ2-6, with unresolved D. V shed 2 bases and J shed 0 bases, with 5 bases lying between them. This CDR3 is 15 amino acids long. Germline CDR1 is MNHNS and CDR2 is SASEGT. The CDR3 DNA is TGTGCCAGCAGTGAACGGAGCTCTGGGGCCAACGTCCTGACTTTC. Its translation: CASSERSSGANVLTF.

The chain joins TRBV6-1 to TRBJ2-7; 9 nucleotides line up with TRBD1. CDR1 is MNHNS and CDR2 is SASEGT in the germline V gene. This CDR3 has 15 residues. V was pared by 3 bases and J by 4 bases, with 7 bases of the junction left unmatched. The CDR3 region is CASSEKTGGGYEQYF. The CDR3 coding sequence is TGTGCCAGCAGTGAGAAGACAGGGGGGGGGTACGAGCAGTACTTC.

The chain combines TRBV6-1 with TRBJ2-3; 8 nucleotides line up with TRBD1. The CDR3 has 15 amino acids. After removal of 6 bases from V and 4 bases from J, the junction contained 9 bases not matched to a gene. CDR1 is MNHNS, CDR2 SASEGT, per germline. This CDR3 reads CASRDRGPGADTQYF. The CDR3 DNA is TGTGCCAGCAGAGACAGGGGCCCAGGGGCAGATACGCAGTATTTT.

This clone was detected a few times. The chain links TRBV15 to TRBJ2-6; the match to TRBD1 covers 7 bases. Germline CDR1 reads LNHNV; CDR2 reads YYDKDF (reference sequence). This CDR3 region has 16 residues. V lost 5 bases to trimming and J lost 1 base; unmatched junction nucleotides: 5. CDR3 sequence: CATSPRQGSGANVLTF. DNA of the CDR3: TGTGCCACCAGCCCGAGACAGGGATCTGGGGCCAACGTCCTGACTTTC.

The rearrangement links TRBV5-6 to TRBJ2-1; 12 bases line up with TRBD1. Germline assignment: CDR1 SGHDT and CDR2 YYEEEE. The length of the CDR3 is 16 residues. V shed 3 bases and J 13 bases; nucleotides not matched to a gene: 14. This chain's CDR3 is CASSSITGQGAHGQFF. Written as DNA, the CDR3 is TGTGCCAGCAGCTCCATAACGGGACAGGGGGCGCACGGACAGTTCTTC.

The chain recombines TRBV27 with TRBJ2-1; no definite D call. Germline V gene lookup returns CDR1 MNHEY and CDR2 SMNVEV (reference sequence). With 5 bases removed from V and 16 bases from J, the gap between germline ends came to 21 bases. The CDR3 runs 13 residues. CDR3 residues: CASSQIIGSVEFF. CDR3 bases: TGTGCCAGCAGTCAGATAATAGGGTCGGTAGAATTCTTC.

J is TRBJ2-7 and V is TRBV7-9; the match to TRBD1 covers 9 bases. Germline V CDR1 and CDR2: SEHNR, FQNEAQ (reference sequence). The V and J ends lost 5 bases and 3 bases, in that order; junction bases with no gene match: 5. The CDR3 runs 14 residues. CDR3 sequence reads: CASSGDRELYEQYF. As DNA, the CDR3 is TGTGCCAGCAGCGGGGACAGGGAGCTCTACGAGCAGTACTTC.

The J gene is TRBJ2-4, the V gene TRBV4-2, with D tentatively TRBD2 (5 bases). Germline assignment: CDR1 LGHNA and CDR2 YNFKEQ. With 0 bases removed from V and 6 bases from J, the gap between germline ends came to 15 bases. The CDR3 sequence is 16 residues long. The CDR3 loop reads CASSQENGLGLNIQYF. CDR3 in DNA: TGTGCCAGCAGCCAAGAAAATGGACTGGGATTAAACATTCAGTACTTC.

This chain uses TRBV10-1 with TRBJ1-1, with D uncertain. CDR1 and CDR2 from the germline V gene are WNHNN and SYGVQD (reference sequence). There are 17 residues in the CDR3. Trimming pared 3 bases from V and 0 bases from J, leaving 17 bases between. CDR3 in DNA: TGCGCCAGCAGTGACCACGTCGCGGGGATGTTGAACACTGAAGCTTTCTTT. Translating gives CASSDHVAGMLNTEAFF.

This sequence joins TRBV7-3 and TRBJ2-1, with D possibly being TRBD2 (5 bases). The ends were cut back, 4 bases at V and 4 bases at J, with 11 bases in the middle. This CDR3 spans 14 amino acids. Germline CDR1 SGHTA, CDR2 FQGTGA. As DNA, the CDR3 is TGTGCCAGCAGCTCCTCACTAGGATACAATGAGCAGTTCTTC. This codes for CASSSSLGYNEQFF.

The V gene is TRBV2, the J gene TRBJ2-3; 14 bases align to TRBD2. V shed 5 bases and J 0 bases; nucleotides not matched to a gene: 10. CDR3 length: 19 amino acids. CDR1 is SNHLY and CDR2 is FYNNEI in the germline V gene. The CDR3 coding sequence is TGTGCCAGCAGTAGGACTAGCGGGGGGCCTATTCCTAGCACAGATACGCAGTATTTT. Amino acids: CASSRTSGGPIPSTDTQYF.

Only a few counts were recorded for this clone. The genes are TRBV7-3 and TRBJ2-3; D call uncertain. This CDR3 has 17 residues. CDR1 is SGHTA and CDR2 is FQGTGA in the germline V gene. V lost 5 bases and J lost 0, with 18 bases in between. CDR3 in amino acids: CASSLTPSPSSTDTQYF. The CDR3 nucleotides are TGTGCCAGCAGCCTGACCCCGAGTCCCAGTAGCACAGATACGCAGTATTTT.

The chain employs TRBV2 and TRBJ1-2; D remains unclear. With 6 bases removed from V and 4 bases from J, the gap between germline ends came to 15 bases. CDR1 SNHLY and CDR2 FYNNEI come from the germline V gene. This CDR3 spans 14 amino acids. The CDR3 DNA follows: TGTGCCAGCAGCCCTCCCGAAGGCGCCTATGGCTACACCTTC. It codes for CASSPPEGAYGYTF. Full variable domain (missing parts from reference TRBV2 and TRBJ1-2): EPEVTQTPSHQVTQMGQEVILRCVPISNHLYFYWYRQILGQKVEFLVSFYNNEISEKSEIFDDQFSVERPDGSNFTLKIRSTKLEDSAMYFCASSPPEGAYGYTFGSGTRLTVV.

In this sample, this clone turned up once. This chain uses TRBV5-4 with TRBJ1-1; D is possibly TRBD1 (5 bases). V gave up 0 bases and J gave up 0 bases, with 15 bases separating them. CDR1 is SGHNT and CDR2 is YYREEE in the germline V gene (reference sequence). The CDR3 runs 17 residues. The CDR3 DNA reads as TGTGCCAGCAGCTTGGCCGGAAAGGGGCGGATGAACACTGAAGCTTTCTTT. This translates into CASSLAGKGRMNTEAFF. Looking up the rest from reference TRBV5-4 and TRBJ1-1 gives the full variable domain: ETGVTQSPTHLIKTRGQQVTLRCSSQSGHNTVSWYQQALGQGPQFIFQYYREEENGRGNFPPRFSGLQFPNYSSELNVNALELDDSALYLCASSLAGKGRMNTEAFFGQGTRLTVV.